The T cell receptor beta chain under discussion was sequenced for a study of blood T cell repertoires in COVID-19. Overall study: There were acute and convalescent COVID-19 samples, and they came from the United States, Italy and Spain. The analysed material was cDNA or gDNA that came from T cells, B-cell-depleted T cells, or PBMCs.

Authors' methods: Using reference gene primer amplification, nucleated cell counts were estimated. Sequenced by immunoSEQ multiplex PCR; TCRdb stores in-frame clones only, minus some. The DNA was the basis for D and trimming; V, J and clone size are from that table. The table includes 90,000 to 150,000 clones, 79% detected once. Losses at the gene ends were 4 bases for V and 2 bases for J; bases not matched to a gene: 9. This CDR3 is built from 18 residues. CDR1 SGHNT and CDR2 YYREEE come from the germline V gene (reference sequence). V gene TRBV5-4 combines with J gene TRBJ2-5; TRBD2 matches at 15 bases. Sequencing input: peripheral blood. The TCR sequence derives from a woman older than 75 with acute or convalescent COVID-19. DNA of the CDR3: TGTGCCAGCAGCCTCGGACTAGCGGGGGGGGCACTACAAGAGACCCAGTACTTC. Translation: CASSLGLAGGALQETQYF.